This T cell receptor (beta chain) was identified during a study of cytomegalovirus exposure and HLA in healthy donors. From germline, CDR1 is MNHEY and CDR2 SVGAGI. The CDR3 consists of 14 residues. Trimming took off 6 bases at V and 3 bases at J, with 14 bases between the two ends. This clone was recorded once. Researchers ran the PCR with 60 Vbeta and 13 Jbeta primers. The data were produced by immunoSEQ multiplex PCR, yet TCRdb's version contains in-frame clones alone and is incomplete. The table records some 110,000 clones, less than 80% of them present only once. This chain uses TRBV6-5 with TRBJ1-1; possible D gene TRBD1, 6 bases. The sample was PBMCs. The receptor's source is a man aged 25-45 years in good health and CMV-seronegative. CDR3 in DNA: TGTGCCAGCAGAGGACACAGGGACCACACTGAAGCTTTCTTT. Protein sequence: CASRGHRDHTEAFF.